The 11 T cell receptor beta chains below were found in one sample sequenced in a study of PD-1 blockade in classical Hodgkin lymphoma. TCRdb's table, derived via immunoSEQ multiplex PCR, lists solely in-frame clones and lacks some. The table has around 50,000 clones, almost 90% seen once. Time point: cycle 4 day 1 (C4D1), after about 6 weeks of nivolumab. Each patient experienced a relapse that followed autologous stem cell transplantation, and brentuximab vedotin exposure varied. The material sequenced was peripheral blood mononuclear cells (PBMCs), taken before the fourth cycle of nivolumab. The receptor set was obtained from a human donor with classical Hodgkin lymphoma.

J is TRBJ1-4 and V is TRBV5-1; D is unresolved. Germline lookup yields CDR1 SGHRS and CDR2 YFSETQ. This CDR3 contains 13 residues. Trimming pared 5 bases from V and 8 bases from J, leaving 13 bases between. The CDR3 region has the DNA TGCGCCAGCAGTTCTCCGGACGTGGAAAAACTGTTTTTT. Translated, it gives CASSSPDVEKLFF. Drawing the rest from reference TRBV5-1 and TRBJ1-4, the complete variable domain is KAGVTQTPRYLIKTRGQQVTLSCSPISGHRSVSWYQQTPGQGLQFLFEYFSETQRNKGNFPGRFSGRQFSNSRSEMNVSTLELGDSALYLCASSSPDVEKLFFGSGTQLSVL.

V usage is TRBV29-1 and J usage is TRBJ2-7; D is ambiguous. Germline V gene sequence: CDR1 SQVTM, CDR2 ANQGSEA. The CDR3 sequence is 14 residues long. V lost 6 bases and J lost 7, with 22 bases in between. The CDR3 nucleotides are TGCAGCGTACAAATTACCGGGTCCCCAGAGGAGCAGTACTTC. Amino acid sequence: CSVQITGSPEEQYF.

CDR3 sequence reads: CASRRHRGADTEAFF. DNA of the CDR3: TGCGCCAGCAGACGTCATCGGGGGGCCGACACTGAAGCTTTCTTT. This chain joins TRBV23-1 and TRBJ1-1; D is perhaps TRBD1 (6 bases). TRBV23-1 is designated an ORF whose function remains uncertain. This CDR3 has 15 residues. V was shortened by 6 bases and J by 3 bases, with 17 bases between the two germline ends.

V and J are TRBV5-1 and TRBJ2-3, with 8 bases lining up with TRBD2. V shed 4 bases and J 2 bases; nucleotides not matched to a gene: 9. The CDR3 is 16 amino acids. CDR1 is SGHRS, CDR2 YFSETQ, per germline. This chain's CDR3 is CASSLIGLAYTDTQYF. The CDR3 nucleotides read TGCGCCAGCAGCCTGATCGGACTAGCTTACACAGATACGCAGTATTTT.

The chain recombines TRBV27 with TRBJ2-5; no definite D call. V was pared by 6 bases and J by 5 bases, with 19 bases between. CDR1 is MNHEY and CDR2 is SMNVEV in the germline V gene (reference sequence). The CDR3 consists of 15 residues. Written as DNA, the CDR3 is TGTGCCAGCAGCCCCAAATTTCGGCGGTCGGAGACCCAGTACTTC. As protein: CASSPKFRRSETQYF.

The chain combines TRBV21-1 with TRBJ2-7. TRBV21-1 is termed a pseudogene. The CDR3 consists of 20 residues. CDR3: CASSKGVVLTKGPNTYEQYF. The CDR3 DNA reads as TGTGCCAGCAGCAAAGGCGTAGTGCTAACGAAGGGACCTAACACCTACGAGCAGTACTTC.

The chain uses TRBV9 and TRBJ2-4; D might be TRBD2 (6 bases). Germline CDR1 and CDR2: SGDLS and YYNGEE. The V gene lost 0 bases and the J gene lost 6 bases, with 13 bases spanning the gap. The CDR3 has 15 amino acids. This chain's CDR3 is CASSVDGGGRNIQYF. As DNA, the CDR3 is TGTGCCAGCAGCGTAGACGGGGGTGGAAGAAACATTCAGTACTTC.

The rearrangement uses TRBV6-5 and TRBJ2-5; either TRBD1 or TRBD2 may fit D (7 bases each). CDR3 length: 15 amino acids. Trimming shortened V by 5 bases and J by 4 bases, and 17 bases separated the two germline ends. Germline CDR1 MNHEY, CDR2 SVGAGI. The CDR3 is CASSPQGGGPETQYF. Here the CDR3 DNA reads TGTGCCAGCAGTCCCCAGGGGGGGGGTCCAGAGACCCAGTACTTC.

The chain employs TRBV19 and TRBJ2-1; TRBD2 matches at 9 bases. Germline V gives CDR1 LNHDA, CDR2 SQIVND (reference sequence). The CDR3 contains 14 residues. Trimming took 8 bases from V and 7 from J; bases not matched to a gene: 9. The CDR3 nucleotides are TGTGCCAGTGCCCTGGCGGGAGGGCCTAATGAGCAGTTCTTC. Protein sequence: CASALAGGPNEQFF.

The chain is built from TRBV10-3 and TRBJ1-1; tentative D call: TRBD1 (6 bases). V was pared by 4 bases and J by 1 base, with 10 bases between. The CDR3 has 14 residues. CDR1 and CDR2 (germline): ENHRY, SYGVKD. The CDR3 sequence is CAISGQAPNTEAFF. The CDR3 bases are TGTGCCATCAGTGGACAGGCGCCGAACACTGAAGCTTTCTTT.

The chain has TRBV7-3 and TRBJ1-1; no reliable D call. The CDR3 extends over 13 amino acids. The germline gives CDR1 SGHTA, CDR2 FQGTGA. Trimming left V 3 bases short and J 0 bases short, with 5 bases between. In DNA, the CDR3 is TGTGCCAGCAGCTTTATTGTGAACACTGAAGCTTTCTTT. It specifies CASSFIVNTEAFF. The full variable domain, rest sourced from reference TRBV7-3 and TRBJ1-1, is GAGVSQTPSNKVTEKGKYVELRCDPISGHTALYWYRQSLGQGPEFLIYFQGTGAADDSGLPNDRFFAVRPEGSVSTLKIQRTERGDSAVYLCASSFIVNTEAFFGQGTRLTVV.